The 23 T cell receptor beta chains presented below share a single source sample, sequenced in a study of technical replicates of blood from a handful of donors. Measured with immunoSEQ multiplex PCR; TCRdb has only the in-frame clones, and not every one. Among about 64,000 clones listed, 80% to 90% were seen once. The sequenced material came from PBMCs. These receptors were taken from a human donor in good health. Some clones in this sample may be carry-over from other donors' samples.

The CDR3 loop reads CASSQDFQRTWNEQFF. CDR3 DNA: TGCGCCAGCAGCCAAGACTTCCAGCGGACCTGGAATGAGCAGTTCTTC. V gene TRBV4-1 combines with J gene TRBJ2-1; D perhaps matches TRBD2 (5 bases). V dropped 0 bases and J dropped 7 bases, with 16 bases sitting between them. This CDR3 has 16 residues. The germline V gene has CDR1 MGHRA and CDR2 YSYEKL.

The CDR3 sequence: CASSPGLAGRLDTQYF. The DNA for the CDR3 is TGTGCCAGCAGCCCCGGACTAGCGGGGAGGTTAGATACGCAGTATTTT. The chain has TRBV7-9 and TRBJ2-3; 12 bases align to TRBD2. CDR1 SEHNR and CDR2 FQNEAQ come from the germline V gene (reference sequence). This CDR3 is built from 16 residues. V lost 5 bases to trimming and J lost 5 bases; unmatched junction nucleotides: 8.

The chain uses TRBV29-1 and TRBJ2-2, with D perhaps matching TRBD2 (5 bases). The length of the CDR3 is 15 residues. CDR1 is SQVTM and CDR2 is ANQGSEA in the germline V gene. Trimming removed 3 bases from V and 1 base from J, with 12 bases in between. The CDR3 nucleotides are TGCAGCGTTGATCCGCGGGTGCTGAACACCGGGGAGCTGTTTTTT. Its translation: CSVDPRVLNTGELFF.

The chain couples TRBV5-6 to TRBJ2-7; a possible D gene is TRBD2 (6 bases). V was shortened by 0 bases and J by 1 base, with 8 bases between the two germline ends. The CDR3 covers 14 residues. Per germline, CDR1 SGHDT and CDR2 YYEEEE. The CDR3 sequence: CASSLGRESYEQYF. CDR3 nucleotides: TGTGCCAGCAGCTTGGGGAGGGAATCCTACGAGCAGTACTTC.

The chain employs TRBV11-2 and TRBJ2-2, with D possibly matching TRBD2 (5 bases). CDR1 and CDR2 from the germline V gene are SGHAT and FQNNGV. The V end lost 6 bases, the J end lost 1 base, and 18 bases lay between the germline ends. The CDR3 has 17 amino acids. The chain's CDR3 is CASRFSRGGLNTGELFF. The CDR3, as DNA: TGTGCCAGCAGATTTTCTCGGGGTGGTCTGAACACCGGGGAGCTGTTTTTT.

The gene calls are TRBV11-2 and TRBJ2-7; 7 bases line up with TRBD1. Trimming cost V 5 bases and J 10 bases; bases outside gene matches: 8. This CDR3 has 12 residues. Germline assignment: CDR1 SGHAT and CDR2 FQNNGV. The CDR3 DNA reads TGTGCCAGCAGCCCCGACAGGGTCGACCAGTACTTC. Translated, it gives CASSPDRVDQYF.

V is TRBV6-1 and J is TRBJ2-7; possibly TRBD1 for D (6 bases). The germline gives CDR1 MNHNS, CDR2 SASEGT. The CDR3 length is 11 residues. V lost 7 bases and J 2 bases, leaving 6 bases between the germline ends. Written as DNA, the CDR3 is TGTGCCAGCACAGGGGCCTACGAGCAGTACTTC. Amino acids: CASTGAYEQYF.

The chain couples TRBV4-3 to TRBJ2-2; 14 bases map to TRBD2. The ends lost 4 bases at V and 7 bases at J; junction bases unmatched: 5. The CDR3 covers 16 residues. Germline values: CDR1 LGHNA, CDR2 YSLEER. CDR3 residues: CASSLGTSGSYGELFF. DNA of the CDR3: TGCGCCAGCAGCCTTGGGACTAGCGGGAGTTACGGGGAGCTGTTTTTT.

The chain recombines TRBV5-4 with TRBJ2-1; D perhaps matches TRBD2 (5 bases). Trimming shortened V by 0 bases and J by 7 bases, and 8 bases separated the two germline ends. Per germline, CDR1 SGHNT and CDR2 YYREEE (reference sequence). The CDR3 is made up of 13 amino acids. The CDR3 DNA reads TGTGCCAGCAGCTTGGATCCGGGGAATGAGCAGTTCTTC. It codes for CASSLDPGNEQFF.

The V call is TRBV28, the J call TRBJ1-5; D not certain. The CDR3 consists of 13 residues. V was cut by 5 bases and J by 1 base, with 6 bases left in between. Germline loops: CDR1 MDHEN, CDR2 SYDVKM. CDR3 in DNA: TGTGCCAGCAGTAAACAGAGCAATCAGCCCCAGCATTTT. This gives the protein CASSKQSNQPQHF.

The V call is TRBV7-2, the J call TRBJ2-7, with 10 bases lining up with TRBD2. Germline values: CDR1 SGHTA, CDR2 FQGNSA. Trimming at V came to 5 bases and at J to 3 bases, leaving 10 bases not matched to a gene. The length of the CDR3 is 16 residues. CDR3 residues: CASSLTPSGGGYEQYF. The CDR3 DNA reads TGTGCCAGCAGCCTCACCCCCAGCGGGGGGGGCTACGAGCAGTACTTC. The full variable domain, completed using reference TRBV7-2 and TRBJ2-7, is GAGVSQSPSNKVTEKGKDVELRCDPISGHTALYWYRQSLGQGLEFLIYFQGNSAPDKSGLPSDRFSAERTGGSVSTLTIQRTQQEDSAVYLCASSLTPSGGGYEQYFGPGTRLTVT.

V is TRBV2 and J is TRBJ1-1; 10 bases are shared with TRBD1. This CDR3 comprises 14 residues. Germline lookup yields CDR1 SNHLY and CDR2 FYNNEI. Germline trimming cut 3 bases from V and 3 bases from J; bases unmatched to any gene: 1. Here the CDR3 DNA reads TGTGCCAGCAGTGACGGACAGGGGGACACTGAAGCTTTCTTT. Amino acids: CASSDGQGDTEAFF.

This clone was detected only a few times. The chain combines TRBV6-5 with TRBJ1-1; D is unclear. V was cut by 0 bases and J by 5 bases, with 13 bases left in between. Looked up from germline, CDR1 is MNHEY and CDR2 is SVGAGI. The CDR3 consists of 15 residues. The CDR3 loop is CASSYSITPGTEAFF. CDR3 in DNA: TGTGCCAGCAGTTACTCGATCACCCCGGGGACTGAAGCTTTCTTT.

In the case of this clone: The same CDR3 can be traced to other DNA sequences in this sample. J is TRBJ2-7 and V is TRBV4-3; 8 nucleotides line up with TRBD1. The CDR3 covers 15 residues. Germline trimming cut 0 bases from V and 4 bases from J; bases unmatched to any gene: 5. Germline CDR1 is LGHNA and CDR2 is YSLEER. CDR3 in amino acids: CASSQDRTGSYEQYF. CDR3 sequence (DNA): TGCGCCAGCAGCCAAGATCGGACAGGGTCTTACGAGCAGTACTTC.

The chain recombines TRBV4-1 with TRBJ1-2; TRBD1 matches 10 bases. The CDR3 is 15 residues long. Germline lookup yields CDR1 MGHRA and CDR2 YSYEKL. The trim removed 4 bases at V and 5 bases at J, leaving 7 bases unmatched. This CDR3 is CASSRPDRGIYGYTF. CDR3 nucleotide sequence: TGCGCCAGCAGCCGACCGGACAGGGGGATTTATGGCTACACCTTC.

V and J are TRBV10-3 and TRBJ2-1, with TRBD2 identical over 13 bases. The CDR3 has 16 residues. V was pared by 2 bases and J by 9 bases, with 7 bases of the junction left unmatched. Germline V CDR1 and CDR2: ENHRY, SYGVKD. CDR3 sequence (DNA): TGTGCCATCAGTGAGGTTGGGGGACTAGCGGGATTTGAGCAGTTCTTC. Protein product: CAISEVGGLAGFEQFF.

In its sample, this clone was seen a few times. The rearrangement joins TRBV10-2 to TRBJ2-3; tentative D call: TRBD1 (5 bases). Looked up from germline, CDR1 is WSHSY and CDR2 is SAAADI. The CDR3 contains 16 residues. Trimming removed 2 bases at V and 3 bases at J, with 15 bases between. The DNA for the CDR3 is TGCGCCAGCAGTGAGAGGGGCGTGGCGGAGACAGATACGCAGTATTTT. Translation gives CASSERGVAETDTQYF.

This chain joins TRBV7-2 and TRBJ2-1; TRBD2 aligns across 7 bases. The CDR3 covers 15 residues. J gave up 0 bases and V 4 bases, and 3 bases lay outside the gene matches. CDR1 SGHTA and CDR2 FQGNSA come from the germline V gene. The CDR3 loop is CASSSVAGSYNEQFF. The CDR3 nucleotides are TGTGCCAGCAGCTCGGTAGCGGGCTCCTACAATGAGCAGTTCTTC.

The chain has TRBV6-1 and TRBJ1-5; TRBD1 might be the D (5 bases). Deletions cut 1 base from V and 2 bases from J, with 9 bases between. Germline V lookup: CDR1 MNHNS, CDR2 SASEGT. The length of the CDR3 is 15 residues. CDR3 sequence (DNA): TGTGCCAGCAGTGAAGGTAGCAGGGGCAATCAGCCCCAGCATTTT. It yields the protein CASSEGSRGNQPQHF.

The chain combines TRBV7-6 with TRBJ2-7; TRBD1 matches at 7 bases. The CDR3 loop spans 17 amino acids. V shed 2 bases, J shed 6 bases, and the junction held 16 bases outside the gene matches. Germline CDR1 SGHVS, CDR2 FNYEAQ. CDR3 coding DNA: TGTGCCAGCAGCTTAAACGTTAGGAGCGCCCCAGGGGGCGAGCAGTACTTC. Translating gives CASSLNVRSAPGGEQYF.

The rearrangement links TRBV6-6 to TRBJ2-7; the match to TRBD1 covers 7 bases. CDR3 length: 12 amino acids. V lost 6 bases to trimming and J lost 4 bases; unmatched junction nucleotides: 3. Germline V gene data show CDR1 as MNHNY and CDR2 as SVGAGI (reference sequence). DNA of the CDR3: TGTGCCAGCAGCCAGACAGGGTACGAGCAGTACTTC. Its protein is CASSQTGYEQYF.

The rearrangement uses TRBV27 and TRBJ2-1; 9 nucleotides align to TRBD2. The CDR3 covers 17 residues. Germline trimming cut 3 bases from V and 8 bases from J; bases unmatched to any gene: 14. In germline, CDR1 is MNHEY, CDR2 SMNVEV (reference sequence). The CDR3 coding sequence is TGTGCCAGCAGTTTGGGAGTTGGGCTAGCGGGAAGTGATGAGCAGTTCTTC. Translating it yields CASSLGVGLAGSDEQFF.

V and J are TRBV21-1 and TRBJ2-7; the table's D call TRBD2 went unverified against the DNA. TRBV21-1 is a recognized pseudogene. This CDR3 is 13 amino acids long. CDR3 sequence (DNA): TGTGCCAGCAGCAAAGGGGGGGATGACGAGCAGTACTTC. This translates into CASSKGGDDEQYF.